One and the same sample provided the 29 T cell receptor beta chains below, sequenced in a study of shared clonotypes between healthy human individuals. TCRdb's copy holds only in-frame clones and misses some; the assay was immunoSEQ multiplex PCR. The sample holds under 650,000 clones, about 96% seen once. Sequences were obtained from naive CD4+ T cells sorted from blood. Subset denoted: CD45RA+ positively selected. These receptor sequences come from a woman in her 30s in good health.

The chain is built from TRBV28 and TRBJ2-1; 12 nucleotides match TRBD2. The CDR3 totals 15 residues. From germline, CDR1 is MDHEN and CDR2 SYDVKM. V lost 10 bases and J lost 6; bases outside the gene matches: 10. CDR3 amino acids: CATTSGGPPSNEQFF. The CDR3 DNA sequence: TGTGCCACGACTAGCGGGGGCCCCCCTTCCAATGAGCAGTTCTTC.

The chain recombines TRBV7-9 with TRBJ1-1; 7 nucleotides align to TRBD1. There are 13 residues in the CDR3. Germline trimming cut 7 bases from V and 5 bases from J; bases unmatched to any gene: 7. Germline V lookup: CDR1 SEHNR, CDR2 FQNEAQ (reference sequence). CDR3 sequence reads: CASTRGGGTEAFF. The CDR3 coding sequence is TGTGCCAGCACCAGGGGGGGCGGGACTGAAGCTTTCTTT. The full variable domain, in which reference TRBV7-9 and TRBJ1-1 provide the parts outside the CDR3, is DTGVSQNPRHKITKRGQNVTFRCDPISEHNRLYWYRQTLGQGPEFLTYFQNEAQLEKSRLLSDRFSAERPKGSFSTLEIQRTEQGDSAMYLCASTRGGGTEAFFGQGTRLTVV.

V is TRBV10-1 and J is TRBJ2-1; 7 positions agree with TRBD2. The trim removed 4 bases at V and 7 bases at J, leaving 7 bases unmatched. The CDR3 has 14 residues. Per germline, CDR1 WNHNN and CDR2 SYGVQD (reference sequence). The DNA for the CDR3 is TGCGCCAGCAGTGTAGCGGGTAAGGGGAATGAGCAGTTCTTC. This encodes CASSVAGKGNEQFF.

The genes are TRBV28 and TRBJ1-1; D unclear. V was trimmed by 2 bases and J by 4 bases, leaving 8 bases between them. The CDR3 is 13 residues long. The V gene's germline CDR1 is MDHEN and CDR2 SYDVKM. CDR3 region: CASSLHGGTEAFF. The CDR3, as DNA: TGTGCCAGCAGTTTACATGGAGGCACTGAAGCTTTCTTT. The complete variable domain, with remaining parts taken from reference TRBV28 and TRBJ1-1, reads DVKVTQSSRYLVKRTGEKVFLECVQDMDHENMFWYRQDPGLGLRLIYFSYDVKMKEKGDIPEGYSVSREKKERFSLILESASTNQTSMYLCASSLHGGTEAFFGQGTRLTVV.

The CDR3 DNA reads TGTGCCAGCTCTCCTCGGGCAACTAGCGGGAGTGGGGAGACCCAGTACTTC. It encodes CASSPRATSGSGETQYF. The chain uses TRBV18 and TRBJ2-5, with TRBD2 matching over 11 bases. The CDR3 runs 17 residues. Germline V gene sequence: CDR1 KGHSH, CDR2 LQKENI. J was trimmed by 5 bases and V by 6 bases; bases with no gene match: 14.

This chain uses TRBV5-4 with TRBJ2-5, with 11 bases matching TRBD2. Germline values: CDR1 SGHNT, CDR2 YYREEE (reference sequence). Trimming at V came to 3 bases and at J to 2 bases, leaving 3 bases not matched to a gene. CDR3 size: 15 residues. This CDR3 is CASSSGTSGQETQYF. CDR3 bases: TGTGCCAGCAGCTCCGGGACTAGCGGACAAGAGACCCAGTACTTC.

This clone was seen only a few times. The chain uses TRBV5-1 and TRBJ1-3; D not resolved. CDR3 length: 15 amino acids. CDR1 and CDR2 (germline): SGHRS, YFSETQ. V shed 1 base and J shed 4 bases, with 12 bases lying between them. The CDR3 protein is CASSLLGSLGNTIYF. The CDR3 bases are TGCGCCAGCAGCTTGCTAGGGTCTCTGGGAAACACCATATATTTT.

Comment on this clone: Other nucleotide sequences from this sample produce the same CDR3. This CDR3 reads CASSTQGADYEQYF. DNA of the CDR3: TGTGCCAGCTCAACTCAGGGGGCCGATTACGAGCAGTACTTC. This rearrangement joins TRBV18 to TRBJ2-7; 8 bases match TRBD1. The V segment lost 5 bases and the J segment 4 bases; nucleotides outside the gene matches: 7. CDR3 length equals 14 residues. Germline CDR1 KGHSH, CDR2 LQKENI.

The gene calls are TRBV11-2 and TRBJ1-1; D is possibly TRBD1 (6 bases). Germline values: CDR1 SGHAT, CDR2 FQNNGV. The CDR3 has 15 amino acids. Trimming pared 5 bases from V and 1 base from J, leaving 14 bases between. The CDR3 nucleotides are TGTGCCAGCAGCCGGAGGACAGCTAAGAACACTGAAGCTTTCTTT. It translates to CASSRRTAKNTEAFF.

This sequence joins TRBV6-5 and TRBJ2-7; a possible D gene is TRBD2 (5 bases). Germline-derived CDR1 and CDR2 are MNHEY and SVGAGI. V was cut by 6 bases and J by 3 bases, with 12 bases left in between. This CDR3 contains 13 residues. The CDR3 region is CASSHRDYYEQYF. The CDR3 DNA reads as TGTGCCAGCAGCCACCGAGACTACTACGAGCAGTACTTC.

V usage is TRBV28 and J usage is TRBJ1-2; D gene unclear. Trimming took off 7 bases at V and 7 bases at J, with 19 bases between the two ends. The CDR3 loop spans 14 amino acids. The germline V gene encodes CDR1 MDHEN and CDR2 SYDVKM. CDR3 sequence: CASTRVGIQGGYTF. CDR3 sequence (DNA): TGTGCCAGCACGAGAGTTGGCATACAAGGTGGCTACACCTTC.

This clone was counted once. The rearrangement links TRBV2 to TRBJ1-1; weak D call: TRBD1 (6 bases). Per germline, CDR1 SNHLY and CDR2 FYNNEI. The length of the CDR3 is 15 residues. V dropped 6 bases and J dropped 0 bases, with 14 bases sitting between them. In nucleotides, the CDR3 is TGTGCCAGCAGGCGTCAGACAGGAGTGAACACTGAAGCTTTCTTT. Residues: CASRRQTGVNTEAFF.

The V and J genes are TRBV5-4 and TRBJ2-6, with D perhaps TRBD2 (6 bases). The germline CDR1 and CDR2 sequences are SGHNT and YYREEE (reference sequence). This CDR3 has 16 residues. Between the trimmed V and J ends, which lost 6 bases and 0 bases, there was a span of 13 bases. The CDR3 reads CASNRRADSGANVLTF. DNA for the CDR3: TGTGCCAGCAACCGGAGGGCGGACTCTGGGGCCAACGTCCTGACTTTC.

V usage is TRBV4-2 and J usage is TRBJ1-1; D remains unclear. The CDR3 length is 15 residues. CDR1 LGHNA and CDR2 YNFKEQ come from the germline V gene. Trimming took 1 base from V and 1 from J, leaving 10 bases between them. This CDR3 reads CASSQGSMKNTEAFF. CDR3 coding DNA: TGTGCCAGCAGCCAAGGGAGTATGAAGAACACTGAAGCTTTCTTT.

V and J are TRBV5-4 and TRBJ2-6, with unresolved D. The CDR3 has 13 residues. V lost 5 bases and J lost 4, with 7 bases in between. Germline CDR1 SGHNT, CDR2 YYREEE (reference sequence). The CDR3 DNA is TGTGCCAGCAGATCCACAGGGGCCAACGTCCTGACTTTC. Its protein is CASRSTGANVLTF.

V and J are TRBV28 and TRBJ1-4, with 7 bases aligning to TRBD1. Looked up from germline, CDR1 is MDHEN and CDR2 is SYDVKM. The CDR3 spans 15 residues. Trimming took 5 bases from V and 4 from J; bases not matched to a gene: 7. CDR3 coding DNA: TGTGCCAGCAGTGGAGGGGGCGAAGGTAATGAAAAACTGTTTTTT. Its protein is CASSGGGEGNEKLFF.

The J gene is TRBJ2-1, the V gene TRBV2; a weak D match, TRBD1 (5 bases). The CDR3 extends over 13 amino acids. The germline V gene has CDR1 SNHLY and CDR2 FYNNEI. V lost 6 bases and J 1 base, leaving 7 bases between the germline ends. The CDR3 DNA follows: TGTGCCAGCAGACAGGCTTCCTACAATGAGCAGTTCTTC. It codes for CASRQASYNEQFF.

Comment on this clone: This sample also contains other DNA sequences that code for the same CDR3. The CDR3 nucleotides read TGCGCCAGCAGCCAAGTAGGGGGGACCGGGGAGCTGTTTTTT. This translates into CASSQVGGTGELFF. The chain joins TRBV4-1 to TRBJ2-2, with D possibly called TRBD1 or TRBD2 (6 bases each). The CDR3 extends over 14 amino acids. CDR1 and CDR2 from the germline V gene are MGHRA and YSYEKL. Trimming left V 1 base short and J 5 bases short, with 8 bases between.

This rearrangement joins TRBV2 to TRBJ2-7; TRBD1 is a possible D gene (6 bases). V lost 2 bases to trimming and J lost 4 bases, with 12 bases between them. CDR3 length equals 14 residues. CDR1 and CDR2 (germline): SNHLY, FYNNEI. The CDR3 protein is CASSEQGMFYEQYF. Here the CDR3 DNA reads TGTGCCAGCAGTGAACAGGGGATGTTTTACGAGCAGTACTTC.

The V and J genes are TRBV7-2 and TRBJ2-7; D is perhaps TRBD2 (5 bases). CDR1 is SGHTA, CDR2 FQGNSA, per germline. Trimming removed 5 bases at V and 3 bases at J, with 17 bases between. The CDR3 is 15 amino acids. The CDR3: CASSEQADLRYEQYF. The CDR3 coding sequence is TGTGCCAGCAGCGAACAAGCGGATCTTCGCTACGAGCAGTACTTC.

V gene TRBV7-9 combines with J gene TRBJ1-2; TRBD1 might be the D (5 bases). V lost 4 bases to trimming and J lost 8 bases, with 20 bases between them. Germline CDR1 reads SEHNR; CDR2 reads FQNEAQ (reference sequence). This CDR3 spans 15 amino acids. CDR3 loop: CASSSRDGRIGGYTF. The DNA of the CDR3 is TGTGCCAGCAGCTCGCGGGACGGACGTATCGGCGGCTACACCTTC.

V is TRBV25-1 and J is TRBJ2-3, with unresolved D. V lost 4 bases and J 7 bases, leaving 9 bases between the germline ends. The length of the CDR3 is 12 residues. The germline CDR1 and CDR2 sequences are MGHDK and SYGVNS. The CDR3 nucleotides read TGTGCCAGCAGTGGGGCTGGGAATACGCAGTATTTT. It is translated as CASSGAGNTQYF.

The V call is TRBV19, the J call TRBJ2-3, with D possibly matching TRBD1 (5 bases). The germline CDR1 and CDR2 sequences are LNHDA and SQIVND (reference sequence). Trimming cost V 5 bases and J 0 bases, with 15 bases left between them. The CDR3 runs to 16 residues. The CDR3 nucleotides read TGTGCCAGTAGTCCCCGACAGAGCCTTAGCACAGATACGCAGTATTTT. Translation: CASSPRQSLSTDTQYF.

V usage is TRBV15 and J usage is TRBJ2-3; the D is unclear. This CDR3 is built from 11 residues. V lost 8 bases and J 2 bases, leaving 5 bases between the germline ends. The germline V gene encodes CDR1 LNHNV and CDR2 YYDKDF (reference sequence). The CDR3 loop reads CATAVTDTQYF. CDR3 nucleotides: TGTGCCACCGCGGTCACAGATACGCAGTATTTT.

The J gene is TRBJ2-7, the V gene TRBV5-5, with D possibly TRBD1 on 6 matching bases. Per germline, CDR1 SGHKS and CDR2 YYEKEE (reference sequence). The CDR3 is made up of 14 amino acids. V lost 7 bases to trimming and J lost 3 bases, with 17 bases between them. The CDR3, as DNA: TGTGCCAGCGGCCTGGGGGCAGGGGTCTACGAGCAGTACTTC. Translated: CASGLGAGVYEQYF.

This chain connects TRBV6-1 to TRBJ2-7, with 9 positions matching TRBD2. The CDR3 is 15 amino acids. Germline assignment: CDR1 MNHNS and CDR2 SASEGT. Unmatched junction bases numbered 10, after V lost 7 bases and J lost 3 bases. The CDR3: CASTRGASGIYEQYF. Written as DNA, the CDR3 is TGTGCCAGCACCCGAGGGGCTAGCGGGATCTACGAGCAGTACTTC.

This clone came up once. The chain couples TRBV27 to TRBJ2-5; 8 nucleotides line up with TRBD1. The germline gives CDR1 MNHEY, CDR2 SMNVEV (reference sequence). Germline trimming cut 7 bases from V and 5 bases from J; bases unmatched to any gene: 12. This CDR3 spans 15 amino acids. CDR3 DNA sequence: TGTGCCAGCACACCCACGACAGGGGCGAGGGAGACCCAGTACTTC. It translates to CASTPTTGARETQYF.

The chain joins TRBV28 to TRBJ1-2; no clear D. V was cut by 2 bases and J by 4 bases, with 5 bases left in between. Germline lookup yields CDR1 MDHEN and CDR2 SYDVKM. The CDR3 is 12 residues long. This CDR3 reads CASSLPVYGYTF. DNA of the CDR3: TGTGCCAGCAGTTTACCGGTCTATGGCTACACCTTC.

The rearrangement joins TRBV5-4 to TRBJ1-4, with a possible D match to TRBD1 (6 bases). The germline V and J ends were trimmed by 4 bases and 1 base, with 11 bases remaining between them. Germline V lookup: CDR1 SGHNT, CDR2 YYREEE (reference sequence). CDR3 length: 15 amino acids. The CDR3 here is CASSHKTGTNEKLFF. The CDR3 region has the DNA TGTGCCAGCAGCCACAAGACAGGAACTAATGAAAAACTGTTTTTT.